A single sample is the source of the 31 T cell receptor beta chains below, sequenced in a study of blood T cell repertoires in COVID-19. Profiled with immunoSEQ multiplex PCR; TCRdb holds only in-frame clones, not every one. The data show around 100,000 clones, around 92% seen once. Sequenced sample: peripheral blood. These receptors all stem from a man in his late teens or twenties with acute or convalescent COVID-19.

The V call is TRBV24-1, the J call TRBJ1-5; D is possibly TRBD1 (6 bases). Germline V gene sequence: CDR1 KGHDR, CDR2 SFDVKD. The CDR3 is 14 amino acids. The ends were cut back, 10 bases at V and 2 bases at J, with 14 bases in the middle. The DNA for the CDR3 is TGTGCCACTAGGGGGGGCTTGGGCAATCAGCCCCAGCATTTT. This encodes CATRGGLGNQPQHF.

The genes are TRBV6-5 and TRBJ1-2; D is possibly TRBD1 (5 bases). The germline gives CDR1 MNHEY, CDR2 SVGAGI. Trimming stripped 4 bases from V and 6 bases from J, with 12 bases between. The CDR3 has 13 residues. The CDR3 DNA is TGTGCCAGCAGTTCATCAGGGTCCGATGGCTACACCTTC. Translated, it gives CASSSSGSDGYTF.

V usage is TRBV5-1 and J usage is TRBJ2-7, with a tentative D call TRBD2 (7 bases). This CDR3 is built from 15 residues. Between the trimmed V and J ends, which lost 3 bases and 0 bases, there was a span of 13 bases. Germline CDR1 is SGHRS and CDR2 is YFSETQ. Here the CDR3 reads CASSSLGGASYEQYF. The CDR3, as DNA: TGCGCCAGCAGCTCTCTAGGGGGGGCCTCCTACGAGCAGTACTTC.

The V call is TRBV27, the J call TRBJ1-5; D not certain. This CDR3 spans 14 amino acids. Germline V CDR1 and CDR2: MNHEY, SMNVEV (reference sequence). V gave up 3 bases and J gave up 5 bases, with 11 bases separating them. CDR3 sequence: CASSFGRSDQPQHF. CDR3 in DNA: TGTGCCAGCAGTTTTGGCAGAAGCGATCAGCCCCAGCATTTT.

The chain combines TRBV5-5 with TRBJ1-4, with TRBD1 matching 7 bases. The trim removed 0 bases at V and 5 bases at J, leaving 10 bases unmatched. The V gene's germline CDR1 is SGHKS and CDR2 YYEKEE (reference sequence). The CDR3 totals 17 residues. The CDR3 DNA is TGTGCCAGCAGCTTGGGGGGTTCCGGGACAGTCAATGAAAAACTGTTTTTT. It translates to CASSLGGSGTVNEKLFF.

CDR3 in amino acids: CASSLGQGDLGQPQHF. The CDR3 nucleotides read TGCGCCAGCAGCTTGGGACAGGGGGATCTTGGTCAGCCCCAGCATTTT. The V and J genes are TRBV5-1 and TRBJ1-5, with 9 positions matching TRBD1. Trimming at V came to 0 bases and at J to 6 bases, leaving 7 bases not matched to a gene. CDR1 SGHRS and CDR2 YFSETQ come from the germline V gene. The CDR3 loop spans 16 amino acids.

The J gene is TRBJ1-1, the V gene TRBV15; weak D call: TRBD1 (5 bases). Per the germline V gene, CDR1 is LNHNV and CDR2 is YYDKDF (reference sequence). The length of the CDR3 is 14 residues. The CDR3 loop is CGSAEGKMNTEAFF. As DNA, the CDR3 is TGTGGATCGGCGGAGGGGAAGATGAACACTGAAGCTTTCTTT.

This chain links TRBV5-1 with TRBJ2-7; the match to TRBD2 covers 15 bases. Per germline, CDR1 SGHRS and CDR2 YFSETQ. V trimming: 2 bases; J trimming: 0 bases; junction bases outside the gene matches: 9. CDR3 length: 19 residues. This CDR3 reads CASSFFPGLAGGYSYEQYF. Written as DNA, the CDR3 is TGCGCCAGCAGCTTCTTTCCGGGACTAGCGGGAGGCTACTCCTACGAGCAGTACTTC.

The chain carries TRBV5-4 and TRBJ1-1, with a tentative D call TRBD1 (5 bases). The germline V gene has CDR1 SGHNT and CDR2 YYREEE (reference sequence). The ends were cut back, 0 bases at V and 1 base at J, with 10 bases in the middle. This CDR3 spans 15 amino acids. CDR3 in DNA: TGTGCCAGCAGCTTGGCCCAACAGGAGAACACTGAAGCTTTCTTT. Its translation is CASSLAQQENTEAFF.

This clone was seen a handful of times. This chain links TRBV3-1 (or the pseudogene TRBV3-2) with TRBJ1-5; maybe TRBD1 (5 bases). V lost 4 bases to trimming and J lost 4 bases, with 14 bases between them. Germline CDR1 and CDR2: LGHDT and YNNKEL (reference sequence). The CDR3 is made up of 15 amino acids. CDR3 DNA: TGTGCCAGCAGCCGTACAATGGGGGGGAATCAGCCCCAGCATTTT. It yields the protein CASSRTMGGNQPQHF.

The rearrangement joins TRBV24-1 to TRBJ2-3, with 11 nucleotides matching TRBD1. The CDR3 extends over 15 amino acids. CDR1 is KGHDR, CDR2 SFDVKD, per germline. Losses at the gene ends were 4 bases for V and 5 bases for J; bases not matched to a gene: 4. The CDR3 protein is CATSDLGQGVDTQYF. CDR3 bases: TGTGCCACCAGTGACCTGGGACAGGGGGTAGATACGCAGTATTTT.

CDR3 sequence: CSAYQNTEAFF. The CDR3 DNA reads as TGCAGTGCCTATCAGAACACTGAAGCTTTCTTT. This chain connects TRBV20-1 to TRBJ1-1; no firm D call. With 6 bases removed from V and 1 base from J, the gap between germline ends came to 6 bases. In germline, CDR1 is DFQATT, CDR2 SNEGSKA (reference sequence). The CDR3 has 11 amino acids.

This clone was seen a single time. CDR3 sequence: CSVHGTSGPYEQYF. As DNA, the CDR3 is TGCAGCGTCCATGGGACTAGCGGCCCTTACGAGCAGTACTTC. The V and J genes are TRBV29-1 and TRBJ2-7; 11 nucleotides agree with TRBD2. This CDR3 has 14 residues. Germline-derived CDR1 and CDR2 are SQVTM and ANQGSEA. J gave up 4 bases and V 6 bases, and 8 bases lay outside the gene matches.

This chain uses TRBV6-2 or TRBV6-3 with TRBJ1-5; D perhaps matches TRBD1 (5 bases). Per germline, CDR1 MNHEY and CDR2 SVGEGT. V dropped 1 base and J dropped 2 bases, with 9 bases sitting between them. CDR3 length equals 15 residues. This chain's CDR3 is CASSYLAGGNQPQHF. CDR3 DNA sequence: TGTGCCAGCAGTTACTTGGCGGGGGGCAATCAGCCCCAGCATTTT.

J is TRBJ1-5 and V is TRBV24-1; 8 nucleotides match TRBD1. The CDR3 extends over 15 amino acids. Germline assignment: CDR1 KGHDR and CDR2 SFDVKD. The V segment lost 4 bases and the J segment 3 bases; nucleotides outside the gene matches: 4. CDR3 protein: CATSDPTGDNQPQHF. The CDR3 region has the DNA TGTGCCACCAGTGACCCGACAGGGGACAATCAGCCCCAGCATTTT.

This rearrangement joins TRBV11-2 to TRBJ1-5; D call uncertain. This CDR3 has 12 residues. V lost 3 bases to trimming and J lost 5 bases, with 5 bases between them. CDR1 and CDR2 (germline): SGHAT, FQNNGV. The CDR3 DNA reads as TGTGCCAGCAGCTTCGGGGATCAGCCCCAGCATTTT. Residues: CASSFGDQPQHF.

The chain uses TRBV5-6 and TRBJ2-2; a possible D gene is TRBD1 (6 bases). CDR3 length: 13 residues. The germline V gene has CDR1 SGHDT and CDR2 YYEEEE. With 5 bases removed from V and 7 bases from J, the gap between germline ends came to 12 bases. The CDR3 is CASRLQGGGELFF. CDR3 bases: TGTGCCAGCAGGTTACAGGGTGGCGGGGAGCTGTTTTTT.

This rearrangement joins TRBV27 to TRBJ1-5; weak D call: TRBD1 (6 bases). Trimming shortened V by 4 bases and J by 1 base, and 14 bases separated the two germline ends. This CDR3 contains 16 residues. In germline, CDR1 is MNHEY, CDR2 SMNVEV (reference sequence). The CDR3 protein is CASSSSTGISNQPQHF. In DNA, the CDR3 is TGTGCCAGCAGTTCTTCTACAGGGATAAGCAATCAGCCCCAGCATTTT.

The chain recombines TRBV19 with TRBJ2-5; 7 positions match TRBD1. Germline CDR1 is LNHDA and CDR2 is SQIVND (reference sequence). The ends lost 8 bases at V and 5 bases at J; junction bases unmatched: 8. The CDR3 extends over 13 amino acids. CDR3 coding DNA: TGTGCCAGTTCTAAACAGGGGTGGGAGACCCAGTACTTC. It codes for CASSKQGWETQYF.

The rearrangement links TRBV5-1 to TRBJ1-1; D call uncertain. V lost 6 bases, J lost 1 base, and 13 bases lay in between. The CDR3 has 14 amino acids. CDR1 SGHRS and CDR2 YFSETQ come from the germline V gene. The chain's CDR3 is CASTPVAGNTEAFF. DNA of the CDR3: TGCGCCAGCACCCCCGTGGCAGGGAACACTGAAGCTTTCTTT.

CDR3 loop: CASSLTGAMNTEAFF. Here the CDR3 DNA reads TGCGCCAGCAGCTTGACAGGGGCCATGAACACTGAAGCTTTCTTT. The V and J genes are TRBV5-1 and TRBJ1-1; 7 bases are a match to TRBD1. CDR1 SGHRS and CDR2 YFSETQ come from the germline V gene. Unmatched junction bases numbered 3, after V lost 1 base and J lost 0 bases. This CDR3 is 15 amino acids long.

CDR3 sequence reads: CASSLEISGGKYEQYF. The CDR3 DNA reads as TGTGCCAGCAGCTTGGAGATAAGCGGGGGTAAATACGAGCAGTACTTC. V and J are TRBV5-6 and TRBJ2-7; the match to TRBD2 covers 8 bases. The CDR3 sequence is 16 residues long. Trimming cost V 0 bases and J 4 bases; bases outside gene matches: 9. Germline-derived CDR1 and CDR2 are SGHDT and YYEEEE.

The rearrangement joins TRBV3-1 (or the pseudogene TRBV3-2) to TRBJ1-5; D might be TRBD1 (6 bases). This CDR3 is built from 15 residues. The germline V and J ends were trimmed by 3 bases and 5 bases, with 14 bases remaining between them. CDR1 and CDR2 (germline): LGHDT, YNNKEL (reference sequence). For the CDR3, the DNA is TGTGCCAGCAGCCAGAGTTGGGACACCGATCAGCCCCAGCATTTT. Translation gives CASSQSWDTDQPQHF.

The CDR3 nucleotides read TGTGCCAGCTGGACAGGGGGCTATGGCTACACCTTC. Translated, it gives CASWTGGYGYTF. V is TRBV6-5 and J is TRBJ1-2; 10 nucleotides align to TRBD1. The CDR3 consists of 12 residues. V shed 8 bases and J 4 bases; nucleotides not matched to a gene: 1. Germline V gene lookup returns CDR1 MNHEY and CDR2 SVGAGI.

The chain recombines TRBV18 with TRBJ2-7; D may be TRBD1 (5 bases). The CDR3 covers 14 residues. Germline values: CDR1 KGHSH, CDR2 LQKENI. Trimming shortened V by 2 bases and J by 3 bases, and 11 bases separated the two germline ends. The CDR3 DNA is TGTGCCAGCTCACCAAGGGGAATGAGCTACGAGCAGTACTTC. Its translation: CASSPRGMSYEQYF.

The CDR3 protein is CASSIRGRGVHPDTQYF. The CDR3 DNA reads TGTGCCAGCAGCATCCGAGGGCGGGGGGTTCACCCAGATACGCAGTATTTT. The chain employs TRBV14 and TRBJ2-3; 8 positions agree with TRBD2. V lost 5 bases and J lost 4; bases outside the gene matches: 14. From germline, CDR1 is SGHDN and CDR2 FVKESK. This CDR3 contains 17 residues.

The V call is TRBV18, the J call TRBJ1-1, with D tentatively TRBD1 (6 bases). V shed 4 bases and J shed 1 base, with 13 bases lying between them. Germline loops: CDR1 KGHSH, CDR2 LQKENI. This CDR3 is 15 amino acids long. In nucleotides, the CDR3 is TGTGCCAGCTCACGGAACAGGGTAGGGAACACTGAAGCTTTCTTT. As protein: CASSRNRVGNTEAFF.

The J gene is TRBJ2-1, the V gene TRBV3-1 (or the pseudogene TRBV3-2); D unresolved. The CDR3 covers 15 residues. Germline loops: CDR1 LGHDT, CDR2 YNNKEL (reference sequence). V was shortened by 4 bases and J by 2 bases, with 12 bases between the two germline ends. CDR3 DNA: TGTGCCAGCAGCCGGCAGACTGGCACCTACAATGAGCAGTTCTTC. This encodes CASSRQTGTYNEQFF.

The chain employs TRBV5-4 and TRBJ2-7; 8 bases align to TRBD1. CDR1 and CDR2 from the germline V gene are SGHNT and YYREEE (reference sequence). J lost 3 bases, V lost 2 bases, and 1 base had no gene match. There are 13 residues in the CDR3. The CDR3 protein is CASSFDRGYEQYF. Written as DNA, the CDR3 is TGTGCCAGCAGCTTTGACAGGGGCTACGAGCAGTACTTC.

This chain joins TRBV18 and TRBJ2-2; weak D call: TRBD2 (5 bases). This CDR3 comprises 18 residues. V dropped 1 base and J dropped 4 bases, with 19 bases sitting between them. CDR1 is KGHSH, CDR2 LQKENI, per germline. CDR3 coding DNA: TGTGCCAGCTCACCACTGACACTAGGAGTAAAGGGCACCGGGGAGCTGTTTTTT. Its protein product is CASSPLTLGVKGTGELFF.

This clone is a singleton in its sample. The CDR3, as DNA: TGTGCCAGCAGTGGGACAGGGGCTGGTACCGGGGAGCTGTTTTTT. It specifies CASSGTGAGTGELFF. The J gene is TRBJ2-2, the V gene TRBV27, with TRBD1 matching over 10 bases. V lost 5 bases and J lost 5; bases outside the gene matches: 5. This CDR3 is built from 15 residues. Germline V gene data show CDR1 as MNHEY and CDR2 as SMNVEV (reference sequence).